This TCR beta chain appears in the sequencing data of a study of blood T cells in healthy people across ages. Per sample, at least 6 micrograms of total RNA were extracted. A sample-barcoded 5' primer and a J-beta primer mix were used in a second PCR of about 7 to 12 cycles. Every sample returned 2.5 million or more CDR3-containing paired-end reads. TCRdb reprocessed the 5' RACE reads with MiXCR, giving one entry per CDR3 protein. The data show approximately 600,000 distinct CDR3 sequences, roughly 58% seen once. CDR3 size: 15 residues. Germline V gene sequence: CDR1 MGHRA, CDR2 YSYEKL. The V end lost 1 base, the J end lost 3 bases, and 10 bases lay between the germline ends.

The V and J genes are TRBV4-1 and TRBJ1-5, with unresolved D. The source material was blood. This TCR was sampled from a man aged 60-69 years in good health. The CDR3 coding sequence is TGCGCCAGCAGCCAAGCGGCAGGACTCAATCAGCCCCAGCATTTT. This encodes CASSQAAGLNQPQHF.